The 26 T cell receptor beta chains presented below share a single source sample, sequenced in a study of shared clonotypes between healthy human individuals (dated by TCRdb to 2018 to 2021). The library came from the immunoSEQ multiplex PCR assay. TCRdb took over this immuneACCESS table, retaining in-frame rearrangements with V and J assigned. Such tables are incomplete; in checked studies, under half of the missing clones stem from an unresolved V gene, and the remainder is unexplained. The sample includes approximately 940,000 clones, with 60% to 85% observed a single time. The ten largest make up over 1.3% of the sample. Sequencing was done on a sample of memory CD4+ T cells sorted from blood. The cell subset or site label here, explained by the study, means: CD45RA-negative fraction. These receptors were taken from a man between 18 and 29 years old in good health.

The V gene is TRBV10-3, the J gene TRBJ2-7, with D possibly being TRBD1 or TRBD2 (5 bases each). This CDR3 region has 13 residues. Germline lookup yields CDR1 ENHRY and CDR2 SYGVKD. The V and J ends lost 7 bases and 0 bases respectively, with 10 bases between them. CDR3: CAITEGSSYEQYF. Here the CDR3 DNA reads TGTGCCATCACCGAGGGGAGCTCCTACGAGCAGTACTTC.

The chain recombines TRBV10-1 with TRBJ2-7; a weak D match, TRBD1 (6 bases). Germline V gene lookup returns CDR1 WNHNN and CDR2 SYGVQD (reference sequence). Trimming left V 3 bases short and J 1 base short, with 7 bases between. This CDR3 has 13 residues. CDR3 protein: CASSDGQSYEQYF. Written as DNA, the CDR3 is TGCGCCAGCAGTGATGGACAGTCCTACGAGCAGTACTTC.

The chain carries TRBV5-1 and TRBJ1-2, with D possibly matching TRBD1 (5 bases). Trimming cost V 3 bases and J 8 bases, with 26 bases left between them. Germline V gene sequence: CDR1 SGHRS, CDR2 YFSETQ. There are 17 residues in the CDR3. CDR3 residues: CASSSSGTAGSFSGYTF. The CDR3 DNA sequence: TGCGCCAGCAGCTCCTCCGGGACTGCCGGGTCTTTTAGCGGCTACACCTTC. Drawing the rest from reference TRBV5-1 and TRBJ1-2, the complete variable domain is KAGVTQTPRYLIKTRGQQVTLSCSPISGHRSVSWYQQTPGQGLQFLFEYFSETQRNKGNFPGRFSGRQFSNSRSEMNVSTLELGDSALYLCASSSSGTAGSFSGYTFGSGTRLTVV.

The chain links TRBV30 to TRBJ1-1, with TRBD1 matching 7 bases. Per germline, CDR1 GTSNPN and CDR2 SVGIG (reference sequence). The CDR3 runs 13 residues. With V trimmed by 3 bases and J by 6 bases, 7 bases remained unmatched. CDR3: CAWSRQGVPEAFF. CDR3 bases: TGTGCCTGGAGCCGACAGGGTGTCCCTGAAGCTTTCTTT.

This chain uses TRBV5-1 with TRBJ1-4; D not resolved. This CDR3 region has 15 residues. CDR1 and CDR2 (germline): SGHRS, YFSETQ. V was trimmed by 3 bases and J by 3 bases, leaving 12 bases between them. DNA for the CDR3: TGCGCCAGCAGCTCCCCAGGCAAAGCTAATGAAAAACTGTTTTTT. It translates to CASSSPGKANEKLFF.

This clone was seen only once. The rearrangement uses TRBV7-2 and TRBJ2-3; D might be TRBD2 (5 bases). The V gene's germline CDR1 is SGHTA and CDR2 FQGNSA. The CDR3 length is 16 residues. V lost 2 bases to trimming and J lost 2 bases, with 14 bases between them. Here the CDR3 DNA reads TGTGCCAGCAGCTTAAGTTTGGCTAGCTCCACAGATACGCAGTATTTT. Its protein is CASSLSLASSTDTQYF.

V and J are TRBV30 and TRBJ1-2; 8 positions match TRBD1. V dropped 1 base and J dropped 2; count of bases not matched to a gene: 12. Germline lookup yields CDR1 GTSNPN and CDR2 SVGIG (reference sequence). CDR3 length: 17 residues. CDR3 amino acids: CAWSAGTGRKTNYGYTF. The CDR3 nucleotides read TGTGCCTGGAGTGCCGGGACAGGCCGTAAGACAAACTATGGCTACACCTTC.

In its sample, this clone was seen a few times. J is TRBJ2-5 and V is TRBV5-1, with 9 bases that match TRBD2. Trimming at V came to 2 bases and at J to 3 bases, leaving 5 bases not matched to a gene. CDR1 and CDR2 (germline): SGHRS, YFSETQ. The CDR3 spans 15 residues. The CDR3 loop reads CASSFRGGAKETQYF. CDR3 DNA: TGCGCCAGCAGCTTCCGCGGGGGGGCCAAAGAGACCCAGTACTTC.

The genes are TRBV6-5 and TRBJ2-1, with a possible D match to TRBD1 (6 bases). Germline V gives CDR1 MNHEY, CDR2 SVGAGI. The CDR3 loop spans 13 amino acids. Trimming left V 7 bases short and J 12 bases short, with 19 bases between. The CDR3, as DNA: TGTGCCAGCATCGAGGGGGAGTCTCGCAGGCAGTTCTTC. It codes for CASIEGESRRQFF.

The chain carries TRBV6-6 and TRBJ1-4, with D possibly being TRBD1 (6 bases). V lost 5 bases to trimming and J lost 3 bases, with 10 bases between them. Germline V gene lookup returns CDR1 MNHNY and CDR2 SVGAGI (reference sequence). The CDR3 has 14 residues. CDR3 sequence: CASSPRGSNEKLFF. In DNA form, the CDR3 reads TGTGCCAGCAGTCCCAGGGGTTCTAATGAAAAACTGTTTTTT.

The chain employs TRBV2 and TRBJ2-7, with unresolved D. The CDR3 loop spans 11 amino acids. Germline lookup yields CDR1 SNHLY and CDR2 FYNNEI. The V end was cut by 6 bases, the J end by 3 bases, with 6 bases between. The chain's CDR3 is CASRRVYEQYF. CDR3 nucleotide sequence: TGTGCCAGCAGAAGGGTCTACGAGCAGTACTTC.

The genes are TRBV6-5 and TRBJ2-7, with D tentatively TRBD1 (5 bases). With 6 bases removed from V and 2 bases from J, the gap between germline ends came to 17 bases. Germline V gene data show CDR1 as MNHEY and CDR2 as SVGAGI. The CDR3 is made up of 15 amino acids. The CDR3 protein is CASSHTRDSAYEQYF. In DNA, the CDR3 is TGTGCCAGCAGCCATACGAGAGACAGCGCCTACGAGCAGTACTTC.

This clone showed up just once. V usage is TRBV7-2 and J usage is TRBJ2-7, with a possible D match to TRBD2 (5 bases). Germline-derived CDR1 and CDR2 are SGHTA and FQGNSA. The CDR3 loop spans 14 amino acids. V shed 1 base and J shed 9 bases, with 16 bases lying between them. CDR3 DNA: TGTGCCAGCAGCTTAGAGCGGTCTACGCCCAGGCAGTACTTC. Translating gives CASSLERSTPRQYF.

J is TRBJ1-5 and V is TRBV19; 10 nucleotides align to TRBD1. V was pared by 5 bases and J by 5 bases, with 3 bases of the junction left unmatched. Germline V CDR1 and CDR2: LNHDA, SQIVND (reference sequence). This CDR3 is 14 amino acids long. In nucleotides, the CDR3 is TGTGCCAGTAGTGTCGGGACAGGGGATCAGCCCCAGCATTTT. It codes for CASSVGTGDQPQHF. The variable domain in full, completed from reference TRBV19 and TRBJ1-5, reads DGGITQSPKYLFRKEGQNVTLSCEQNLNHDAMYWYRQDPGQGLRLIYYSQIVNDFQKGDIAEGYSVSREKKESFPLTVTSAQKNPTAFYLCASSVGTGDQPQHFGDGTRLSIL.

The V gene is TRBV30, the J gene TRBJ1-2; 7 nucleotides match TRBD1. V was clipped by 0 bases and J by 5 bases; unmatched bases: 3. Germline V lookup: CDR1 GTSNPN, CDR2 SVGIG (reference sequence). The CDR3 length is 13 residues. DNA of the CDR3: TGTGCCTGGAGTGTTTGGACAGGATATGGCTACACCTTC. This codes for CAWSVWTGYGYTF.

This rearrangement joins TRBV7-2 to TRBJ2-1; 7 nucleotides agree with TRBD2. This CDR3 is 15 amino acids long. Germline V CDR1 and CDR2: SGHTA, FQGNSA. V shed 2 bases, J shed 8 bases, and the junction held 9 bases outside the gene matches. This CDR3 is CASSLSSGVAHEQFF. The CDR3 DNA reads TGTGCCAGCAGCTTATCAAGCGGGGTCGCCCATGAGCAGTTCTTC.

The chain carries TRBV11-2 and TRBJ1-2, with unresolved D. With 6 bases removed from V and 3 bases from J, the gap between germline ends came to 11 bases. Per germline, CDR1 SGHAT and CDR2 FQNNGV. CDR3 size: 13 residues. In DNA, the CDR3 is TGTGCCAGCAGAAGGACGGTTGACTATGGCTACACCTTC. Its protein product is CASRRTVDYGYTF. Full variable domain (remainder filled in from reference TRBV11-2 and TRBJ1-2): EAGVAQSPRYKIIEKRQSVAFWCNPISGHATLYWYQQILGQGPKLLIQFQNNGVVDDSQLPKDRFSAERLKGVDSTLKIQPAKLEDSAVYLCASRRTVDYGYTFGSGTRLTVV.

The J gene is TRBJ2-7, the V gene TRBV9; D may correspond to TRBD1 or TRBD2 (5 bases each). CDR1 and CDR2 from the germline V gene are SGDLS and YYNGEE. This CDR3 comprises 15 residues. V lost 1 base to trimming and J lost 0 bases, with 11 bases between them. CDR3 DNA: TGTGCCAGCAGCGTATCGGGGCCTGGCTCCTACGAGCAGTACTTC. This sequence encodes CASSVSGPGSYEQYF.

This clone was detected a few times. Here the CDR3 omits its conserved ending phenylalanine or tryptophan, so a read error is the likely source. No DNA is shown, since the ends of the CDR3 on it are uncertain; the CDR3 is the one TCRdb lists. This sequence joins TRBV20-1 and TRBJ1-1; the table's D call of TRBD1 was not tested on the DNA. Germline CDR1 is DFQATT and CDR2 is SNEGSKA (reference sequence). The CDR3 spans 8 amino acids, including both terminal residues. The CDR3 loop is CSPQWGGI.

The rearrangement links TRBV25-1 to TRBJ2-7; 11 positions agree with TRBD2. With 3 bases clipped from V and 4 bases from J, the junction kept 11 bases outside the gene matches. Germline V gene lookup returns CDR1 MGHDK and CDR2 SYGVNS. The CDR3 has 17 amino acids. CDR3 region: CASSDWSPGLAGYEQYF. DNA for the CDR3: TGTGCCAGCAGTGATTGGAGCCCCGGACTAGCGGGTTACGAGCAGTACTTC.

The chain employs TRBV10-2 and TRBJ2-2; 11 bases are shared with TRBD1. This CDR3 comprises 15 residues. The V gene's germline CDR1 is WSHSY and CDR2 SAAADI. The trim removed 10 bases at V and 4 bases at J, leaving 8 bases unmatched. The CDR3 loop reads CATSRTGGITGELFF. DNA for the CDR3: TGCGCCACCTCCCGGACAGGGGGCATCACCGGGGAGCTGTTTTTT.

This chain connects TRBV2 to TRBJ2-2, with TRBD1 identical over 7 bases. V lost 7 bases, J lost 6 bases, and 8 bases stayed unmatched. Looked up from germline, CDR1 is SNHLY and CDR2 is FYNNEI. The CDR3 covers 14 residues. This CDR3 is CASKGAEGAGELFF. As DNA, the CDR3 is TGTGCCAGCAAGGGGGCAGAGGGTGCCGGGGAGCTGTTTTTT.

The chain uses TRBV6-5 and TRBJ2-1; D unresolved. Germline CDR1 is MNHEY and CDR2 is SVGAGI. The V end was cut by 7 bases, the J end by 3 bases, with 16 bases between. This CDR3 spans 15 amino acids. The CDR3 sequence: CASKPTLSGYNEQFF. The CDR3 region has the DNA TGTGCCAGCAAACCTACGCTATCCGGCTACAATGAGCAGTTCTTC.

The J gene is TRBJ2-5, the V gene TRBV7-2; the D gene is possibly TRBD1 (6 bases). Germline CDR1 and CDR2: SGHTA and FQGNSA. Trimming took off 1 base at V and 5 bases at J, with 14 bases between the two ends. CDR3 length: 15 residues. As DNA, the CDR3 is TGTGCCAGCAGCTTAGAACGGGCTAGGGGGGAGACCCAGTACTTC. Its protein product is CASSLERARGETQYF.

There are many counts of this clone. The genes are TRBV18 and TRBJ2-1, with D possibly matching TRBD1 (5 bases). CDR3 length equals 13 residues. V dropped 0 bases and J dropped 10 bases, with 10 bases sitting between them. Germline CDR1 KGHSH, CDR2 LQKENI. CDR3 sequence reads: CASSPPQNREQFF. The CDR3, as DNA: TGTGCCAGCTCACCACCGCAGAACAGGGAGCAGTTCTTC.

The rearrangement links TRBV4-1 to TRBJ2-1; tentatively, D is TRBD2 (5 bases). Germline CDR1 and CDR2: MGHRA and YSYEKL. The CDR3 consists of 14 residues. The V end was cut by 2 bases, the J end by 2 bases, with 7 bases between. The CDR3 loop reads CASSQRTAYNEQFF. CDR3 sequence (DNA): TGCGCCAGCAGCCAACGGACTGCCTACAATGAGCAGTTCTTC.